This entry concerns a single T cell receptor (beta chain). What it binds is unknown. This sample stems from a study of post-analysis software for immune sequencing data. Study-level information: Disease courses included relapsing-remitting, secondary progressive and progressive-relapsing multiple sclerosis.

Libraries were made from TCR beta cDNA, and they carried unique molecular identifiers. T cells numbering about 0.85 to 11 million gave rise to 500,000 or so cDNA molecules. TCRdb called the PCR reads again in MiXCR, with one record for every CDR3 protein. Here the sample spans 350,000 to 500,000 distinct CDR3 sequences, 39% being singletons. Study-wide results and caveats: Multiple sclerosis patients had significantly lower normalized Chao1 diversity than controls. Patients showed TRBV5-6, TRBV5-1 and TRBV20-1 among roughly 5 TRBV segments more frequent than in controls.

V lost 1 base, J lost 7 bases, and 14 bases lay in between. The CDR3 sequence is 14 residues long. Per the germline V gene, CDR1 is DFQATT and CDR2 is SNEGSKA (reference sequence). The TCR was taken from a girl aged 2-10 years with multiple sclerosis. Sequencing was done on a sample of blood. This sequence joins TRBV20-1 and TRBJ2-1; no clear D gene. CDR3 DNA: TGCAGTGCTAGAGGGGGTGAACCCGGGAATGAGCAGTTCTTC. Its protein is CSARGGEPGNEQFF.